Shown below are 21 T cell receptor beta chains from a single sample sequenced in a study of CD8 T cells in ankylosing spondylitis. Regarding the study as a whole: About 8 highly homologous variants made up a TCR beta motif, and this motif appeared characteristic of ankylosing spondylitis blood.

TCRdb ran MiXCR on the 5' RACE reads and lists one entry per CDR3 protein. The table shows under 550,000 distinct CDR3 sequences, with 25% to 30% occurring only once. Antigens of these TCRs are unknown. Sequencing input: blood, either unsorted or a sorted T cell fraction (not recorded which). The source is a male donor with ankylosing spondylitis.

This clonotype has just a few counts. V is TRBV28 and J is TRBJ2-5, with a weak D call TRBD1 (5 bases). Germline CDR1 MDHEN, CDR2 SYDVKM. V was shortened by 6 bases and J by 1 base, with 9 bases between the two germline ends. The length of the CDR3 is 13 residues. CDR3 sequence (DNA): TGTGCCAGCAGCTCAGGGATCCAAGAGACCCAGTACTTC. Protein product: CASSSGIQETQYF.

This sequence joins TRBV20-1 and TRBJ2-1; D assignment may be TRBD1 or TRBD2 (5 bases each). The CDR3 has 17 amino acids. Germline V CDR1 and CDR2: DFQATT, SNEGSKA (reference sequence). V gave up 3 bases and J gave up 2 bases, with 20 bases separating them. The CDR3 DNA is TGCAGTGCTAGGGGGCAGTTTTACCGAGGGGCCTACAATGAGCAGTTCTTC. Translating it yields CSARGQFYRGAYNEQFF.

V usage is TRBV29-1 and J usage is TRBJ2-7; D ambiguous. Germline V gene sequence: CDR1 SQVTM, CDR2 ANQGSEA. V was clipped by 2 bases and J by 2 bases, with 13 bases between them. The CDR3 totals 14 residues. CDR3 loop: CSVENPSGAYEQYF. CDR3 bases: TGCAGCGTTGAAAATCCTAGTGGAGCCTACGAGCAGTACTTC.

This clonotype occurred many times. The junction differs from germline at one of its ends, possibly a read error. The chain recombines TRBV5-1 with TRBJ2-1, with TRBD1 as a possible D gene (5 bases). CDR1 SGHRS and CDR2 YFSETQ come from the germline V gene. The CDR3 covers 11 residues. The CDR3 DNA reads TGCGCCAGCAGCTTGGAGGCGGCACAGGTCTTC. Translating gives CASSLEAAQVF.

This chain uses TRBV5-1 with TRBJ1-1; 7 positions agree with TRBD1. The CDR3 length is 15 residues. V dropped 1 base and J dropped 1; count of bases not matched to a gene: 4. Germline V gene sequence: CDR1 SGHRS, CDR2 YFSETQ. The DNA for the CDR3 is TGCGCCAGCAGCTTGACCGGGACAGCGAACACTGAAGCTTTCTTT. Its translation: CASSLTGTANTEAFF.

The V and J genes are TRBV12-3 or TRBV12-4 and TRBJ1-1, with D tentatively TRBD1 (5 bases). The CDR3 sequence is 14 residues long. V was cut by 3 bases and J by 5 bases, with 13 bases left in between. The CDR3 DNA reads TGTGCCAGCAGTTTTGGGGGGGAACGAACTGAAGCTTTCTTT. This codes for CASSFGGERTEAFF.

The CDR3 bases are TGTGCCAGCAGCTCCCGGGGGGGTATCAACTATGGCTACACCTTC. It codes for CASSSRGGINYGYTF. This chain uses TRBV5-6 with TRBJ1-2; D is possibly TRBD1 (5 bases). The CDR3 is made up of 15 amino acids. V lost 3 bases, J lost 2 bases, and 14 bases lay in between. Germline V CDR1 and CDR2: SGHDT, YYEEEE.

This clonotype was observed a handful of times. This rearrangement joins TRBV5-1 to TRBJ1-2; D may be TRBD1 (6 bases). The germline V gene encodes CDR1 SGHRS and CDR2 YFSETQ. The V gene lost 0 bases and the J gene lost 8 bases, with 14 bases spanning the gap. The CDR3 contains 14 residues. The CDR3 reads CASSLEGDQSGYTF. CDR3 coding DNA: TGCGCCAGCAGCTTGGAGGGGGATCAAAGCGGCTACACCTTC.

The chain couples TRBV7-2 to TRBJ1-6, with D possibly matching TRBD1 (5 bases). CDR1 and CDR2 (germline): SGHTA, FQGNSA. This CDR3 is 19 amino acids long. V was clipped by 5 bases and J by 7 bases, with 27 bases between them. In DNA form, the CDR3 reads TGTGCCAGCAGCATGCGACAAGCAGGGTGGGGGAAGGAAAATTCACCCCTCCACTTT. This encodes CASSMRQAGWGKENSPLHF.

A few counts support this clonotype. This chain joins TRBV5-6 and TRBJ2-2, with a weak D call TRBD1 (6 bases). Trimming removed 5 bases from V and 4 bases from J, with 18 bases in between. Germline CDR1 is SGHDT and CDR2 is YYEEEE. The CDR3 length is 16 residues. Here the CDR3 reads CASSPSGDLSTGELFF. CDR3 coding DNA: TGTGCCAGCAGTCCCTCAGGGGACCTGAGCACCGGGGAGCTGTTTTTT.

The chain uses TRBV6-1 and TRBJ1-3; no clear D gene. Trimming shortened V by 3 bases and J by 0 bases, and 9 bases separated the two germline ends. Germline V gene data show CDR1 as MNHNS and CDR2 as SASEGT. The CDR3 loop spans 15 amino acids. The CDR3 region is CASSDGATSGNTIYF. The CDR3 region has the DNA TGTGCCAGCAGTGACGGTGCCACCTCTGGAAACACCATATATTTT.

This clonotype came up a few times. CDR3 nucleotides: TGTGCCAGCAGCTTAAGCCGGGACAGGGGCAATCAGCCCCAGCATTTT. This translates into CASSLSRDRGNQPQHF. V and J are TRBV7-9 and TRBJ1-5, with 9 bases matching TRBD1. The CDR3 covers 16 residues. V lost 2 bases and J lost 2; bases outside the gene matches: 4. Per the germline V gene, CDR1 is SEHNR and CDR2 is FQNEAQ (reference sequence).

This clonotype was detected a few times. The chain carries TRBV20-1 and TRBJ2-1, with TRBD2 identical over 12 bases. The V gene end was trimmed by 1 base and the J gene end by 7 bases; junction bases not matched to a gene: 5. Germline V CDR1 and CDR2: DFQATT, SNEGSKA (reference sequence). This CDR3 spans 15 amino acids. CDR3 nucleotides: TGCAGTGCTAGAGGACTAGCGGGAGCGAGGAATGAGCAGTTCTTC. It specifies CSARGLAGARNEQFF.

The chain has TRBV12-3 or TRBV12-4 and TRBJ2-2, with D uncertain. V was shortened by 8 bases and J by 5 bases, with 9 bases between the two germline ends. CDR3 length equals 12 residues. CDR3 bases: TGTGCCAGCGGCACAACTACCGGGGAGCTGTTTTTT. It encodes CASGTTTGELFF.

This clonotype was observed a handful of times. The chain is built from TRBV5-1 and TRBJ2-2, with 8 bases lining up with TRBD1. V shed 4 bases and J 5 bases; nucleotides not matched to a gene: 10. The CDR3 runs 16 residues. Germline lookup yields CDR1 SGHRS and CDR2 YFSETQ. The CDR3 spells CASSGADRGGTGELFF. In DNA, the CDR3 is TGCGCCAGCAGCGGAGCCGACAGGGGAGGAACCGGGGAGCTGTTTTTT.

This clonotype was seen more than once but under ten times. This chain uses TRBV20-1 with TRBJ2-1; 13 bases line up with TRBD2. J was trimmed by 3 bases and V by 4 bases; bases with no gene match: 6. The CDR3 totals 16 residues. Germline V lookup: CDR1 DFQATT, CDR2 SNEGSKA (reference sequence). CDR3 residues: CSATGTSGEIYNEQFF. CDR3 nucleotide sequence: TGCAGTGCTACCGGGACTAGCGGGGAAATCTACAATGAGCAGTTCTTC.

The rearrangement links TRBV4-2 to TRBJ1-4; 8 bases fit TRBD1. The CDR3 is made up of 22 amino acids. After removal of 2 bases from V and 2 bases from J, the junction contained 22 bases not matched to a gene. CDR1 and CDR2 (germline): LGHNA, YNFKEQ. CDR3 in amino acids: CASSQTPGDRRLGRMTNEKLFF. The CDR3 region has the DNA TGTGCCAGCAGCCAAACCCCTGGGGACAGGCGGCTGGGGCGTATGACTAATGAAAAACTGTTTTTT.

This clonotype was detected only a few times. Here the CDR3 DNA reads TGTGCCAGCAGCCCACTTGGACCACAAGAGACCCAGTACTTC. This gives the protein CASSPLGPQETQYF. The chain is built from TRBV7-2 and TRBJ2-5; D gene unclear. Trimming stripped 5 bases from V and 2 bases from J, with 12 bases between. CDR1 is SGHTA and CDR2 is FQGNSA in the germline V gene. The CDR3 covers 14 residues. The full variable domain, its missing parts supplied by reference TRBV7-2 and TRBJ2-5, is GAGVSQSPSNKVTEKGKDVELRCDPISGHTALYWYRQSLGQGLEFLIYFQGNSAPDKSGLPSDRFSAERTGGSVSTLTIQRTQQEDSAVYLCASSPLGPQETQYFGPGTRLLVL.

A few counts support this clonotype. The chain joins TRBV28 to TRBJ2-3; 12 bases map to TRBD2. The J segment lost 2 bases and the V segment lost 5 bases, leaving 8 bases of the junction unmatched. The CDR3 has 17 amino acids. Germline assignment: CDR1 MDHEN and CDR2 SYDVKM. CDR3 in DNA: TGTGCCAGCAGTCCGGGGAGACTAGCGGGAGACACAGATACGCAGTATTTT. Translated, it gives CASSPGRLAGDTDTQYF.

There are a few counts of this clonotype. The rearrangement joins TRBV27 to TRBJ1-1, with a weak D call TRBD1 (6 bases). Per the germline V gene, CDR1 is MNHEY and CDR2 is SMNVEV (reference sequence). This CDR3 is 15 amino acids long. V was shortened by 5 bases and J by 2 bases, with 15 bases between the two germline ends. In DNA form, the CDR3 reads TGTGCCAGCAGTCAATCAGGGACAACTAACACTGAAGCTTTCTTT. It specifies CASSQSGTTNTEAFF.

J is TRBJ2-1 and V is TRBV20-1; 9 nucleotides line up with TRBD2. Germline V gene data show CDR1 as DFQATT and CDR2 as SNEGSKA (reference sequence). This CDR3 comprises 15 residues. Germline trimming cut 2 bases from V and 1 base from J; bases unmatched to any gene: 3. As DNA, the CDR3 is TGCAGTGCTAGACGTACTAGCGGGTCCTACAATGAGCAGTTCTTC. It specifies CSARRTSGSYNEQFF.